This entry lists 23 T cell receptor beta chains sequenced from one sample in a study of cytomegalovirus exposure and HLA in healthy donors. The table came from immunoSEQ multiplex PCR; TCRdb's copy has only in-frame clones and leaves some out. The sample consists of over 100,000 clones, nearly 90% of them appearing once. Specimen: PBMCs. Receptors were obtained from a woman under 30 in good health and CMV-seronegative.

This chain uses TRBV10-3 with TRBJ1-1; D remains unclear. Germline CDR1 ENHRY, CDR2 SYGVKD. The V and J ends lost 6 bases and 1 base respectively, with 12 bases between them. There are 14 residues in the CDR3. The CDR3 loop reads CAIRDILRNTEAFF. DNA of the CDR3: TGTGCCATCAGAGACATTTTAAGGAACACTGAAGCTTTCTTT.

This chain uses TRBV6-1 with TRBJ1-5; D unresolved. The germline V and J ends were trimmed by 10 bases and 5 bases, with 15 bases remaining between them. The CDR3 covers 13 residues. The germline V gene has CDR1 MNHNS and CDR2 SASEGT. CDR3 sequence (DNA): TGTGCCACCGGGTCGATTGGTGATCAGCCCCAGCATTTT. It specifies CATGSIGDQPQHF.

This clone was seen once. The CDR3 DNA follows: TGTGCCAGCAGCCCGCGGGACTCCCGCACAGATACGCAGTATTTT. This sequence encodes CASSPRDSRTDTQYF. The chain combines TRBV7-3 with TRBJ2-3; D is possibly TRBD2 (6 bases). From germline, CDR1 is SGHTA and CDR2 FQGTGA. CDR3 length: 15 residues. The ends were cut back, 5 bases at V and 1 base at J, with 13 bases in the middle.

The chain recombines TRBV13 with TRBJ1-6, with no clear D. Germline V gene data show CDR1 as PRHDT and CDR2 as FYEKMQ (reference sequence). The CDR3 spans 16 residues. Trimming stripped 4 bases from V and 0 bases from J, with 10 bases between. The CDR3 loop reads CASSSVGSSYNSPLHF. In DNA, the CDR3 is TGTGCCAGCAGCTCCGTCGGGAGCTCCTATAATTCACCCCTCCACTTT.

The chain has TRBV9 and TRBJ2-1; a weak D match, TRBD2 (7 bases). Trimming cost V 5 bases and J 6 bases, with 21 bases left between them. Germline V gene data show CDR1 as SGDLS and CDR2 as YYNGEE. The CDR3 extends over 16 amino acids. CDR3 in DNA: TGTGCCAGCAGTCATAACAGGGCGGGGAGGGGCAATGAGCAGTTCTTC. Protein product: CASSHNRAGRGNEQFF.

This rearrangement joins TRBV7-2 to TRBJ2-2; TRBD2 matches 7 bases. This CDR3 contains 14 residues. V shed 5 bases and J 9 bases; nucleotides not matched to a gene: 9. The V gene's germline CDR1 is SGHTA and CDR2 FQGNSA. The CDR3 DNA sequence: TGTGCCAGCAGCCCCGGGGGGAGCTACCGGGAGCTGTTTTTT. It yields the protein CASSPGGSYRELFF.

The genes are TRBV7-9 and TRBJ1-4; tentatively, D is TRBD1 (6 bases). Germline CDR1 is SEHNR and CDR2 is FQNEAQ (reference sequence). CDR3 length: 16 amino acids. With 1 base removed from V and 5 bases from J, the gap between germline ends came to 14 bases. The CDR3 DNA reads TGTGCCAGCAGCTTAGGGGACACGCAAAGGAATGAAAAACTGTTTTTT. Its protein product is CASSLGDTQRNEKLFF.

The V and J genes are TRBV18 and TRBJ2-2; D not certain. The V gene lost 1 base and the J gene lost 5 bases, with 8 bases spanning the gap. Germline assignment: CDR1 KGHSH and CDR2 LQKENI. This CDR3 is 14 amino acids long. This CDR3 reads CASSPLDRTGELFF. In DNA, the CDR3 is TGTGCCAGCTCACCACTAGATAGAACCGGGGAGCTGTTTTTT.

This chain connects TRBV7-8 to TRBJ2-1, with 8 bases identical to TRBD1. The V gene end was trimmed by 1 base and the J gene end by 6 bases; junction bases not matched to a gene: 11. The CDR3 totals 17 residues. Germline assignment: CDR1 SGHVS and CDR2 FQNEAQ. The CDR3 loop reads CASSLVSPAQGANEQFF. CDR3 DNA: TGTGCCAGCAGCTTAGTTTCGCCTGCCCAGGGGGCCAATGAGCAGTTCTTC.

This clone was observed a handful of times. The V gene is TRBV11-2, the J gene TRBJ1-2; 11 bases are shared with TRBD1. CDR3 length: 13 amino acids. The V gene end was trimmed by 8 bases and the J gene end by 5 bases; junction bases not matched to a gene: 4. Germline lookup yields CDR1 SGHAT and CDR2 FQNNGV. The CDR3 sequence is CASVDRGHYGYTF. The CDR3 coding sequence is TGTGCCAGCGTGGACAGGGGGCATTATGGCTACACCTTC.

V is TRBV6-1 and J is TRBJ2-2; possibly TRBD2 for D (5 bases). The CDR3 has 14 amino acids. The V end was cut by 7 bases, the J end by 5 bases, with 14 bases between. CDR1 MNHNS and CDR2 SASEGT come from the germline V gene. CDR3 nucleotides: TGTGCCAGCACCCCCTGGAGAGGGACCGGGGAGCTGTTTTTT. This sequence encodes CASTPWRGTGELFF.

The J gene is TRBJ1-3, the V gene TRBV6-1; D is uncertain. CDR3 size: 16 residues. Germline V CDR1 and CDR2: MNHNS, SASEGT. Trimming stripped 2 bases from V and 7 bases from J, with 18 bases between. The chain's CDR3 is CASSEPPGFMGNTIYF. CDR3 nucleotides: TGTGCCAGCAGTGAACCGCCCGGTTTTATGGGCAACACCATATATTTT.

This rearrangement joins TRBV7-2 to TRBJ1-2; D is undetermined. V shed 5 bases and J shed 5 bases, with 18 bases lying between them. Looked up from germline, CDR1 is SGHTA and CDR2 is FQGNSA. This CDR3 is 15 amino acids long. As DNA, the CDR3 is TGTGCCAGCAGCGAGATGGTGGCCAGGCTGTATGGCTACACCTTC. Its translation is CASSEMVARLYGYTF. The complete variable domain, with remaining parts taken from reference TRBV7-2 and TRBJ1-2, reads GAGVSQSPSNKVTEKGKDVELRCDPISGHTALYWYRQSLGQGLEFLIYFQGNSAPDKSGLPSDRFSAERTGGSVSTLTIQRTQQEDSAVYLCASSEMVARLYGYTFGSGTRLTVV.

V usage is TRBV23-1 and J usage is TRBJ2-1, with 9 bases that match TRBD1. TRBV23-1 falls under the ORF class, with uncertain function. The V segment lost 2 bases and the J segment 3 bases; nucleotides outside the gene matches: 5. The CDR3 is made up of 16 amino acids. The CDR3: CASSQTGGEGYNEQFF. For the CDR3, the DNA is TGCGCCAGCAGTCAAACAGGGGGCGAAGGCTACAATGAGCAGTTCTTC.

The chain is built from TRBV9 and TRBJ2-1; tentative D call: TRBD2 (6 bases). V lost 4 bases to trimming and J lost 5 bases, with 16 bases between them. The germline gives CDR1 SGDLS, CDR2 YYNGEE. This CDR3 contains 15 residues. Here the CDR3 DNA reads TGTGCCAGCAGCCCAACGCGGAGGGGAAACAATGAGCAGTTCTTC. Translated, it gives CASSPTRRGNNEQFF.

The chain links TRBV7-3 to TRBJ1-2; possible D gene TRBD1, 5 bases. Trimming pared 6 bases from V and 8 bases from J, leaving 10 bases between. Germline lookup yields CDR1 SGHTA and CDR2 FQGTGA. The CDR3 runs 11 residues. The CDR3 region has the DNA TGTGCCAGCAGTCTGGGGCCGGGCTACACCTTC. It specifies CASSLGPGYTF. Variable domain in full (rest from reference TRBV7-3 and TRBJ1-2): GAGVSQTPSNKVTEKGKYVELRCDPISGHTALYWYRQSLGQGPEFLIYFQGTGAADDSGLPNDRFFAVRPEGSVSTLKIQRTERGDSAVYLCASSLGPGYTFGSGTRLTVV.

The chain couples TRBV5-1 to TRBJ1-2; no firm D call. From germline, CDR1 is SGHRS and CDR2 YFSETQ. CDR3 length equals 18 residues. Trimming took off 4 bases at V and 5 bases at J, with 27 bases between the two ends. The CDR3 DNA is TGCGCCAGCAGCCCCGGAGCGGGGTTTGAAGAGGTCCAGTATGGCTACACCTTC. It is translated as CASSPGAGFEEVQYGYTF.

This clone was recorded only once. V gene TRBV7-2 combines with J gene TRBJ1-3; D not certain. Per germline, CDR1 SGHTA and CDR2 FQGNSA. V lost 5 bases and J 4 bases, leaving 18 bases between the germline ends. CDR3 size: 16 residues. In DNA, the CDR3 is TGTGCCAGCAGCCCCAGGCGGGCCTCGGGCGGAAACACCATATATTTT. Its translation is CASSPRRASGGNTIYF.

V and J are TRBV5-1 and TRBJ1-3; TRBD1 might be the D (5 bases). V dropped 4 bases and J dropped 3 bases, with 20 bases sitting between them. The CDR3 extends over 17 amino acids. Germline V gene lookup returns CDR1 SGHRS and CDR2 YFSETQ. CDR3 amino acids: CASSRTSPQGFGNTIYF. DNA of the CDR3: TGCGCCAGCAGCCGTACATCGCCCCAGGGTTTTGGAAACACCATATATTTT.

The rearrangement links TRBV29-1 to TRBJ1-1; possible D gene TRBD1, 6 bases. With 2 bases removed from V and 3 bases from J, the gap between germline ends came to 7 bases. From germline, CDR1 is SQVTM and CDR2 ANQGSEA. This CDR3 spans 12 amino acids. CDR3 loop: CSVEQGYTEAFF. The CDR3 DNA reads as TGCAGCGTTGAACAGGGGTACACTGAAGCTTTCTTT.

V usage is TRBV4-2 and J usage is TRBJ1-2; D not resolved. V lost 0 bases and J lost 8, with 16 bases in between. The CDR3 consists of 15 residues. Germline V gene sequence: CDR1 LGHNA, CDR2 YNFKEQ. CDR3 nucleotides: TGTGCCAGCAGCCAAGATCGCGTAAGCCCCCTGGGCTACACCTTC. This sequence encodes CASSQDRVSPLGYTF.

The gene calls are TRBV10-3 and TRBJ2-7; perhaps TRBD2 as D (5 bases). This CDR3 contains 15 residues. Looked up from germline, CDR1 is ENHRY and CDR2 is SYGVKD. The ends were cut back, 6 bases at V and 4 bases at J, with 19 bases in the middle. In DNA, the CDR3 is TGTGCCATCAGGAGGACTTCACCCGGACCATACGAGCAGTACTTC. Its translation is CAIRRTSPGPYEQYF.

The chain links TRBV4-1 to TRBJ2-7; D is undetermined. Germline CDR1 reads MGHRA; CDR2 reads YSYEKL. V was cut by 0 bases and J by 4 bases, with 16 bases left in between. The CDR3 is made up of 16 amino acids. The CDR3 is CASSQDSSPSIYEQYF. The CDR3 nucleotides read TGCGCCAGCAGCCAAGATTCAAGCCCGTCAATATACGAGCAGTACTTC.